The clone carrying this TCR beta chain has just one count. V lost 7 bases and J lost 3; bases outside the gene matches: 7. Per the germline V gene, CDR1 is MRHNA and CDR2 is SNTAGT. This CDR3 has 15 residues. This entry is derived from a study of blood T cell repertoires in COVID-19. Across the whole study: Material from acute and convalescent COVID-19 was sourced from the United States, Italy and Spain. The cDNA or gDNA used as material had been derived from T cells, B-cell-depleted T cells, or PBMCs.

As originally analysed: From reference gene primer amplification, estimates of nucleated cell counts were derived. Profiled with immunoSEQ multiplex PCR; TCRdb holds only in-frame clones, not every one. The V and J calls and clone size come from that table; D and trimming were worked out from the DNA. In the table there are about 45,000 clones, around 85% of which are singletons. The sequencing input was peripheral blood. The V and J genes are TRBV6-4 and TRBJ2-1; 9 positions agree with TRBD1. The clonotype comes from a human donor in a cohort sampled during active COVID-19. The CDR3 sequence is CASIIQGARYNEQFF. CDR3 nucleotide sequence: TGTGCCAGCATTATACAGGGGGCCCGCTACAATGAGCAGTTCTTC.